This T cell receptor beta chain was retrieved from a study of OX40 agonist ivuxolimab in advanced cancers. Turning to the study itself: Intravenous ivuxolimab was administered to patients every 2 weeks at 0.01 to 10 mg/kg. The study, taken as a whole, reports: In the 0.1 to 3.0 mg/kg range, CD4+ and CD8+ blood T cells had expanded clonally by week 6. Antigen specificity of clonally expanded peripheral T cells was not established.

This clone was seen once. Antigen specificity is unknown. Germline assignment: CDR1 MDHEN and CDR2 SYDVKM. V was shortened by 1 base and J by 6 bases, with 12 bases between the two germline ends. The CDR3 loop spans 14 amino acids. Libraries were prepared by immunoSEQ multiplex PCR; TCRdb keeps only in-frame clonotypes and omits some of them. The table has about 58,000 clones, less than 85% seen once; the top ten hold 3% to 3.5%. At cycle 4 day 1, cycle 7 day 1, and baseline, blood was sampled. The source material was CD4+ or CD8+ T cells sorted from blood, sampled in a trial of the OX40 agonist ivuxolimab. V usage is TRBV28 and J usage is TRBJ1-2; D is unresolved. The sequence was collected from an adult with an advanced solid tumor such as melanoma, head and neck, liver or kidney cancer. The DNA for the CDR3 is TGTGCCAGCAGTTTATCTGGCAGGTACGATGGCTACACCTTC. Its translation is CASSLSGRYDGYTF.